These 19 T cell receptor beta chains came from one sample sequenced in a study of cytomegalovirus exposure and HLA in healthy donors. Here immunoSEQ multiplex PCR was the method, and the copy in TCRdb shows in-frame clones only, minus some. The profile shows under 80,000 clones, approximately 93% of them singletons. The sequencing input was PBMCs. All receptors derive from a young woman in good health and CMV-seropositive.

The V and J genes are TRBV28 and TRBJ1-3; 9 nucleotides agree with TRBD1. Germline CDR1 reads MDHEN; CDR2 reads SYDVKM. Trimming at V came to 4 bases and at J to 3 bases, leaving 7 bases not matched to a gene. CDR3 length equals 16 residues. The CDR3: CASSSFDRGYGNTIYF. The CDR3 DNA sequence: TGTGCCAGCAGTTCGTTTGACAGGGGGTATGGAAACACCATATATTTT.

V is TRBV4-1 and J is TRBJ2-7; 8 nucleotides line up with TRBD1. V shed 1 base and J 7 bases; nucleotides not matched to a gene: 15. Germline lookup yields CDR1 MGHRA and CDR2 YSYEKL. The CDR3 has 17 amino acids. The CDR3 region is CASSQAILQGAHREQYF. In nucleotides, the CDR3 is TGCGCCAGCAGCCAAGCTATCCTTCAGGGGGCGCATCGGGAGCAGTACTTC.

The V and J genes are TRBV19 and TRBJ1-2; unclear D gene. The CDR3 is 14 residues long. Per the germline V gene, CDR1 is LNHDA and CDR2 is SQIVND (reference sequence). The V gene lost 1 base and the J gene lost 12 bases, with 18 bases spanning the gap. The DNA of the CDR3 is TGTGCCAGTAGTATAGGTCGCAGAGCGGACGTCCACACCTTC. Protein sequence: CASSIGRRADVHTF.

The rearrangement joins TRBV9 to TRBJ2-1; 10 bases align to TRBD2. Germline V gene data show CDR1 as SGDLS and CDR2 as YYNGEE. The CDR3 consists of 16 residues. V shed 4 bases, J shed 8 bases, and the junction held 12 bases outside the gene matches. The chain's CDR3 is CASSPHSGRLFDEQFF. The CDR3 coding sequence is TGTGCCAGCAGCCCTCATAGCGGGAGGCTCTTTGATGAGCAGTTCTTC.

The chain links TRBV28 to TRBJ2-1; D remains ambiguous. Looked up from germline, CDR1 is MDHEN and CDR2 is SYDVKM. V lost 6 bases to trimming and J lost 7 bases, with 16 bases between them. CDR3 length: 14 amino acids. The CDR3 DNA is TGTGCCAGCAGATCCCCAGGTGGGTCTAATGAGCAGTTCTTC. Its translation: CASRSPGGSNEQFF.

In DNA, the CDR3 is TGTGCCAGCAGTTACTCCGTTGCGGGAGGAGCGGATACGCAGTATTTT. Protein sequence: CASSYSVAGGADTQYF. This rearrangement joins TRBV6-6 to TRBJ2-3; TRBD2 matches 8 bases. V lost 0 bases to trimming and J lost 6 bases; unmatched junction nucleotides: 8. Germline V lookup: CDR1 MNHNY, CDR2 SVGAGI (reference sequence). The CDR3 is made up of 16 amino acids.

V and J are TRBV11-3 and TRBJ1-2, with TRBD1 matching over 7 bases. The CDR3 is made up of 12 amino acids. Germline CDR1 SGHNT, CDR2 YENEEA. V shed 4 bases and J 5 bases; nucleotides not matched to a gene: 1. CDR3 nucleotide sequence: TGTGCCAGCAGCTCACAGGGGTATGGCTACACCTTC. Encoded protein: CASSSQGYGYTF. Looking up the rest from reference TRBV11-3 and TRBJ1-2 gives the full variable domain: EAGVVQSPRYKIIEKKQPVAFWCNPISGHNTLYWYLQNLGQGPELLIRYENEEAVDDSQLPKDRFSAERLKGVDSTLKIQPAELGDSAVYLCASSSQGYGYTFGSGTRLTVV.

For the CDR3, the DNA is TGTGCTAGTGGTTTCGGCAGGGGGCGGGGGTCGGACACTGAAGCTTTCTTT. This encodes CASGFGRGRGSDTEAFF. The chain is built from TRBV12-5 and TRBJ1-1, with 8 nucleotides matching TRBD1. CDR1 is LGHNT and CDR2 is FRNRAP in the germline V gene. The V and J ends lost 3 bases and 3 bases, in that order; junction bases with no gene match: 12. The CDR3 length is 17 residues.

V is TRBV5-4 and J is TRBJ2-1, with 14 nucleotides matching TRBD2. This CDR3 contains 19 residues. Trimming cost V 4 bases and J 8 bases; bases outside gene matches: 17. Germline-derived CDR1 and CDR2 are SGHNT and YYREEE (reference sequence). The CDR3, as DNA: TGTGCCAGCAGCCAACTACGTAGCTATCGACTAGCGGGGGGGCATGAGCAGTTCTTC. Translating gives CASSQLRSYRLAGGHEQFF. The whole variable domain, filled in from reference TRBV5-4 and TRBJ2-1, reads ETGVTQSPTHLIKTRGQQVTLRCSSQSGHNTVSWYQQALGQGPQFIFQYYREEENGRGNFPPRFSGLQFPNYSSELNVNALELDDSALYLCASSQLRSYRLAGGHEQFFGPGTRLTVL.

The V gene is TRBV7-3, the J gene TRBJ2-6; tentative D call: TRBD2 (5 bases). CDR1 and CDR2 (germline): SGHTA, FQGTGA. Trimming took off 6 bases at V and 1 base at J, with 13 bases between the two ends. This CDR3 contains 16 residues. Here the CDR3 reads CASRSGTGSGANVLTF. The CDR3 coding sequence is TGTGCCAGCAGGTCCGGCACGGGGTCTGGGGCCAACGTCCTGACTTTC.

The V and J genes are TRBV7-3 and TRBJ2-2; D is perhaps TRBD1 (5 bases). The CDR3 runs to 15 residues. Germline V gene data show CDR1 as SGHTA and CDR2 as FQGTGA. Trimming shortened V by 5 bases and J by 6 bases, and 16 bases separated the two germline ends. This CDR3 is CASSPRVGAAGELFF. The DNA for the CDR3 is TGTGCCAGCAGCCCAAGGGTAGGGGCCGCCGGGGAGCTGTTTTTT.

The gene calls are TRBV19 and TRBJ2-2; 7 positions match TRBD2. J gave up 4 bases and V 7 bases, and 6 bases lay outside the gene matches. Germline-derived CDR1 and CDR2 are LNHDA and SQIVND (reference sequence). CDR3 size: 14 residues. The CDR3 bases are TGTGCCAGTATTAGGGACTATTCCACCGGGGAGCTGTTTTTT. Translating gives CASIRDYSTGELFF.

The J gene is TRBJ1-2, the V gene TRBV25-1; D gene uncertain. The CDR3 loop spans 12 amino acids. Germline loops: CDR1 MGHDK, CDR2 SYGVNS. The V gene lost 2 bases and the J gene lost 4 bases, with 5 bases spanning the gap. The CDR3 DNA reads as TGTGCCAGCAGTGAAAACAGCTATGGCTACACCTTC. This encodes CASSENSYGYTF.

V usage is TRBV4-3 and J usage is TRBJ2-1; TRBD2 aligns across 11 bases. With 1 base clipped from V and 10 bases from J, the junction kept 9 bases outside the gene matches. Germline CDR1 LGHNA, CDR2 YSLEER. CDR3 length equals 16 residues. In DNA form, the CDR3 reads TGCGCCAGCAGCCAAGGACGGACTAGCGGGCTTGGGGAGCAGTTCTTC. Amino acids: CASSQGRTSGLGEQFF.

The genes are TRBV9 and TRBJ2-2; 7 nucleotides align to TRBD2. The CDR3 is made up of 16 amino acids. V shed 4 bases and J 5 bases; nucleotides not matched to a gene: 11. The germline V gene encodes CDR1 SGDLS and CDR2 YYNGEE. For the CDR3, the DNA is TGTGCCAGCAGCCCCCGTGGGAGGGAGGGGACCGGGGAGCTGTTTTTT. Encoded protein: CASSPRGREGTGELFF.

V and J are TRBV10-3 and TRBJ2-7, with D uncertain. Germline lookup yields CDR1 ENHRY and CDR2 SYGVKD. The CDR3 spans 14 residues. The V end lost 7 bases, the J end lost 5 bases, and 18 bases lay between the germline ends. CDR3 nucleotide sequence: TGTGCCATCAAAGAGCTAGAGGAGAATGACGAGCAGTACTTC. Protein product: CAIKELEENDEQYF.

The J gene is TRBJ2-1, the V gene TRBV11-3; 9 nucleotides agree with TRBD2. Germline V CDR1 and CDR2: SGHNT, YENEEA. Trimming at V came to 0 bases and at J to 4 bases, leaving 4 bases not matched to a gene. CDR3 length equals 16 residues. CDR3 loop: CASSLDRAGGYNEQFF. DNA for the CDR3: TGTGCCAGCAGCTTAGATCGGGCGGGAGGGTACAATGAGCAGTTCTTC.

V is TRBV7-7 and J is TRBJ2-5; a possible D gene is TRBD2 (6 bases). Germline CDR1 is SSHAT and CDR2 is FNYEAQ (reference sequence). Trimming pared 0 bases from V and 0 bases from J, leaving 8 bases between. This CDR3 is 15 amino acids long. The CDR3 bases are TGTGCCAGCAGCTTAGCGGGGGGTTACCAAGAGACCCAGTACTTC. This translates into CASSLAGGYQETQYF.

V and J are TRBV7-8 and TRBJ2-3; D perhaps matches TRBD1 (5 bases). Trimming stripped 3 bases from V and 2 bases from J, with 15 bases between. The CDR3 contains 16 residues. Per the germline V gene, CDR1 is SGHVS and CDR2 is FQNEAQ. The CDR3: CASSFGAGPHTDTQYF. The CDR3, as DNA: TGTGCCAGCAGCTTTGGAGCAGGGCCACACACAGATACGCAGTATTTT. Combining the CDR3 with reference TRBV7-8 and TRBJ2-3 gives the whole variable domain GAGVSQSPRYKVAKRGQDVALRCDPISGHVSLFWYQQALGQGPEFLTYFQNEAQLDKSGLPSDRFFAERPEGSVSTLKIQRTQQEDSAVYLCASSFGAGPHTDTQYFGPGTRLTVL.